This T cell receptor beta chain was identified in a study of response to subunit inactivated influenza vaccine. TCRdb recomputed calls from the RT-PCR reads with MiXCR, one row per CDR3 protein. Of around 580,000 distinct CDR3 sequences detected, about 11% appear once; the ten largest clones hold about 10%. Turning to this clonotype: Antigen: not known.

Whole-study results and caveats: The authors put forward the suggestion that each seasonal influenza vaccination may bring in only a limited number of new T cells.

This receptor was obtained from a man aged 50 or older who received an inactivated influenza vaccine. The material was PBMCs from blood, obtained on the day of vaccination.

The CDR3: CASSRGWGYTF. CDR3 DNA sequence: TGTGCCAGCAGTCGGGGATGGGGCTACACCTTC. The genes are TRBV7-2 and TRBJ1-2; D is uncertain. The V end was cut by 6 bases, the J end by 8 bases, with 10 bases between. The CDR3 extends over 11 amino acids. Germline CDR1 SGHTA, CDR2 FQGNSA.